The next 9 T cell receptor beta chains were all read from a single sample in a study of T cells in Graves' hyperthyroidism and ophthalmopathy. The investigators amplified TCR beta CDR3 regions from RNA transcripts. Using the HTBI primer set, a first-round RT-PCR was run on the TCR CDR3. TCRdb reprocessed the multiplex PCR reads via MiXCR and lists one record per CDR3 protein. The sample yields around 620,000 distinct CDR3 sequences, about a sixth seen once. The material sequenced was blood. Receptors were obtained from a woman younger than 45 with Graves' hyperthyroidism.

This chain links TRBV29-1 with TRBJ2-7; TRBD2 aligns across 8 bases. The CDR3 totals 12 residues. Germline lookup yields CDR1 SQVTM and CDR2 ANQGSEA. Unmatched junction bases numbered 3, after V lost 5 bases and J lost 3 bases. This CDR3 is CSVSGRVYEQYF. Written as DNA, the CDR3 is TGCAGCGTTTCCGGGAGGGTCTACGAGCAGTACTTC.

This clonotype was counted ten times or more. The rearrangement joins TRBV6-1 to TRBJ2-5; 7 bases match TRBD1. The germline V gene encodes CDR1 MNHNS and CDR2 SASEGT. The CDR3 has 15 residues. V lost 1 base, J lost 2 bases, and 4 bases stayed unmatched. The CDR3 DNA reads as TGTGCCAGCAGTGAAGTCTGGACAGGTCAAGAGACCCAGTACTTC. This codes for CASSEVWTGQETQYF.

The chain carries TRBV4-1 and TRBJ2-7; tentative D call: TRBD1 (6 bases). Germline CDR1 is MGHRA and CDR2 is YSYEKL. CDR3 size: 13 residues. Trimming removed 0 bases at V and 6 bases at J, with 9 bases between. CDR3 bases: TGCGCCAGCAGCCAAGATGAAGGGGGCGAGCAGTACTTC. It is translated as CASSQDEGGEQYF.

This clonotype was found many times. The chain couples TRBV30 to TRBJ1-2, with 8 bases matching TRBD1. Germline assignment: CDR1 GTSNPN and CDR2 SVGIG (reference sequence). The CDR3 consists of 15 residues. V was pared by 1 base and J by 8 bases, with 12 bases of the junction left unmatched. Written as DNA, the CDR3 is TGTGCCTGGAGTGGAGGTCAGCAGGGGGCAGGAGGCTACACCTTC. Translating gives CAWSGGQQGAGGYTF.

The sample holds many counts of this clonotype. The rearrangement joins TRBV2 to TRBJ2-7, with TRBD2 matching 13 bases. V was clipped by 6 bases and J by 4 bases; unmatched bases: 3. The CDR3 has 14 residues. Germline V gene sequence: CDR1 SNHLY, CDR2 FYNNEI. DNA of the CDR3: TGTGCCAGCAGGGGGACTAGCGGGATGTACGAGCAGTACTTC. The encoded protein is CASRGTSGMYEQYF.

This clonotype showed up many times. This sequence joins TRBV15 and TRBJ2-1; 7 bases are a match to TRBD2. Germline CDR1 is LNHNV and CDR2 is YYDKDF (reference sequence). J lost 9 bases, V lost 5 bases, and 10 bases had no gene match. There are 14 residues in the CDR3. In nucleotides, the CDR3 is TGTGCCACCAGCTCCCCACAGGCGGGAGCTGAGCAGTTCTTC. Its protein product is CATSSPQAGAEQFF. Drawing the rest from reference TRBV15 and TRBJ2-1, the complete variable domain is DAMVIQNPRYQVTQFGKPVTLSCSQTLNHNVMYWYQQKSSQAPKLLFHYYDKDFNNEADTPDNFQSRRPNTSFCFLDIRSPGLGDTAMYLCATSSPQAGAEQFFGPGTRLTVL.

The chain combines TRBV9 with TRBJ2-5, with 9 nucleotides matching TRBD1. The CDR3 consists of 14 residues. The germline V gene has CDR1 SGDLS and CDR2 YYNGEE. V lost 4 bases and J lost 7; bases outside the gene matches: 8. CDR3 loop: CASSPGTGPVTQYF. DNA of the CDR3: TGTGCCAGCAGCCCAGGGACAGGGCCGGTGACCCAGTACTTC. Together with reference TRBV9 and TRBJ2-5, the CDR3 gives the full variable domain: DSGVTQTPKHLITATGQRVTLRCSPRSGDLSVYWYQQSLDQGLQFLIQYYNGEERAKGNILERFSAQQFPDLHSELNLSSLELGDSALYFCASSPGTGPVTQYFGPGTRLLVL.

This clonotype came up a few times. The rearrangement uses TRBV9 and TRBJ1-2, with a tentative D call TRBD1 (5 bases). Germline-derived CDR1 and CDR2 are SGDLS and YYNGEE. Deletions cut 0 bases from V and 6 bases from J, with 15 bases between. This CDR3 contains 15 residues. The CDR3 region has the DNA TGTGCCAGCAGCGTAGACGAGGGGTTGGGTGATGGCTACACCTTC. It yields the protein CASSVDEGLGDGYTF.

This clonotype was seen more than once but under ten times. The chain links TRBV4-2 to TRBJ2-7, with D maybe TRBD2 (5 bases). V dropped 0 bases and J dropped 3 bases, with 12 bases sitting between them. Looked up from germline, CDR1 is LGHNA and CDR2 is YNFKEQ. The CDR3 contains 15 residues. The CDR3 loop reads CASSQERASHYEQYF. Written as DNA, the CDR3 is TGTGCCAGCAGCCAAGAAAGAGCTAGCCACTACGAGCAGTACTTC.